The text below deals with one T cell receptor (beta chain). The clone's antigen remains unknown. No per-base quality is available; no much larger clone lies one base away. These data belong to a study of technical replicates of blood from several donors (dated by TCRdb to the late 2010s). V loses 0 bases, J loses 7 bases, and the germline ends lie 14 bases apart. Based on the germline V gene, the CDR1 and CDR2 sequences are SGHRS and YFSETQ. The CDR3 runs 15 residues from the cysteine to the phenylalanine. Solely the CDR3 DNA is kept, with 45 bases framed from the first base. Libraries came from the immunoSEQ multiplex PCR assay. This immuneACCESS table, as held by TCRdb, lists in-frame sequences with V and J called but not all clones. Of the missing ones, under half trace to an unresolved V gene in checked studies; the others have no known cause. This sample comprises fewer than 85,000 clones, over 90% of them detected only once. Approximately 0.24% of the sample is taken by the ten largest.

The TCR was taken from a human donor in good health. The sequence joins TRBV5-1 to TRBJ1-5, with no confident D gene call. The sample comprised T cells isolated from PBMCs. The DNA sequence is TGCGCCAGCAGCTTGGAGGCAGGAGGGCAGCAGCCCCAGCATTTT. It translates as CASSLEAGGQQPQHF.